A selection of T cell receptor beta chains follows, all from one sample in a study of blood T cell repertoires in COVID-19. Here immunoSEQ multiplex PCR was the method, and the copy in TCRdb shows in-frame clones only, minus some. The repertoire holds some 230,000 clones, with 70% to 85% as singletons. The sequencing input was PBMCs or T cells enriched from blood (not recorded which). These receptors came from a man aged 40-55 years who had recovered from COVID-19. CDR3s leave out the opening cysteine and the closing phenylalanine or tryptophan. Fields, in order: V gene, J gene, CDR3 protein.

TRBV3-1/TRBV3-2	TRBJ1-5	ASSQGGPRQPQH
TRBV6-5	TRBJ2-3	ASRKAGSDTQY
TRBV7-3	TRBJ2-3	ASSSIPGQGGSSTDTQY
TRBV5-1	TRBJ1-1	ASSRTGGRNTEAF
TRBV7-9	TRBJ1-1	ASSLLALEAF
TRBV5-1	TRBJ1-5	ASSPGQDFNQPQH
TRBV11-2	TRBJ2-3	ASSFGAGLGTDTQY
TRBV4-3	TRBJ1-2	ASSHGTGYGYT
TRBV14	TRBJ1-2	ASSQDRRIGYT
TRBV4-2	TRBJ2-7	ASSQSGGQGSSYEQY
TRBV24-1	TRBJ2-6	ATSVEGRGGLT
TRBV5-1	TRBJ2-1	ASSLAGTYNEQF
TRBV29-1	TRBJ2-1	SVVQWGDEQF
TRBV4-3	TRBJ2-2	ASSQVGDSQNTGELF
TRBV27	TRBJ1-1	ASSLKGFNTEAF
TRBV5-3	TRBJ2-2	ARSSADLAGGSNTGELF
TRBV7-8	TRBJ1-3	ASSPPSNTIY
TRBV5-4	TRBJ2-5	ASKWGGSGNRETQY
TRBV19	TRBJ1-4	ASSARGEKLF
TRBV4-3	TRBJ2-7	ASSLYLSSGGGYEQY
TRBV5-4	TRBJ1-1	ASSLERRPEAF
TRBV3-1/TRBV3-2	TRBJ1-2	ASSQGTGVEKDYT
TRBV2	TRBJ1-3	ASSEVLQGSGNTIY
TRBV28	TRBJ2-7	ASSFPRTGDEQY
TRBV9	TRBJ2-3	ASSVASKHTDTQY
TRBV28	TRBJ1-2	ASSFGTGGVRDGYT
TRBV24-1	TRBJ2-3	ATSDLGQPTDTQY
TRBV6-5	TRBJ1-6	ASSYATGNSPLH
TRBV10-3	TRBJ1-2	ASARGGRVASYT
TRBV5-1	TRBJ2-2	ASRLGGWTGELF
TRBV28	TRBJ1-1	ASSLRQRNTEAF
TRBV11-1	TRBJ1-1	ASSPWTGENTEAF
TRBV6-5	TRBJ2-7	ASRPLAGSSYEQY
TRBV29-1	TRBJ1-5	SFLPGGNQPQH
TRBV6-6	TRBJ1-2	ASSYAASYGYT
TRBV28	TRBJ1-2	ASSSPGQSYGYT
TRBV7-2	TRBJ2-5	ASSPAISPGRETQY
TRBV10-2	TRBJ2-7	ASAEGQGYYEQY
TRBV7-3	TRBJ2-1	ASSPRTGANEQF
TRBV9	TRBJ2-2	ASHRGGALNTGELF
TRBV5-1	TRBJ1-1	ASSIRENTEAF
TRBV28	TRBJ1-5	ASTTITGVGQPQH
TRBV6-2/TRBV6-3	TRBJ2-7	ASSFEGQRSYEQY
TRBV27	TRBJ2-1	ASSHRDYFHNEQF
TRBV19	TRBJ1-1	ASTLKGMTEAF
TRBV2	TRBJ1-1	ASTDRALGLAF
TRBV19	TRBJ1-4	ASTRTQGTNEKLF
TRBV18	TRBJ1-1	ASSPQRQDMNTEAF
TRBV3-1/TRBV3-2	TRBJ1-5	ASSQDFNAGRSQH
TRBV5-1	TRBJ1-4	ASSLVPGNEKLF
TRBV5-1	TRBJ1-1	ASSLNRDRATEAF
TRBV2	TRBJ1-1	ASSIRAPGMNTEAF